This passage covers 27 T cell receptor beta chains from one sample sequenced in a study of cytomegalovirus exposure and HLA in healthy donors. 60 Vbeta and 13 Jbeta primers were used in PCR. Assay: immunoSEQ multiplex PCR; the TCRdb copy retains only in-frame clones and omits some. The data show around 100,000 clones, with 65% to 75% seen just once and roughly a tenth held by the top ten. Input material: PBMCs. The receptors were sampled from a man in his forties or fifties in good health and CMV-seropositive.

V gene TRBV14 combines with J gene TRBJ2-3, with 7 bases fitting TRBD2. This CDR3 has 18 amino acids. With 2 bases clipped from V and 2 bases from J, the junction kept 13 bases outside the gene matches. Germline V CDR1 and CDR2: SGHDN, FVKESK. This CDR3 reads CASSQSGTGQPHTDTQYF. The CDR3, as DNA: TGTGCCAGCAGCCAAAGCGGGACGGGGCAGCCCCACACAGATACGCAGTATTTT. Full variable domain (rest looked up from reference TRBV14 and TRBJ2-3): EAGVTQFPSHSVIEKGQTVTLRCDPISGHDNLYWYRRVMGKEIKFLLHFVKESKQDESGMPNNRFLAERTGGTYSTLKVQPAELEDSGVYFCASSQSGTGQPHTDTQYFGPGTRLTVL.

The chain has TRBV19 and TRBJ1-5; 9 bases are shared with TRBD1. This CDR3 region has 15 residues. Germline V gives CDR1 LNHDA, CDR2 SQIVND (reference sequence). The junction had 11 bases not matched to a gene; V was cut back by 10 bases and J by 4 bases. As DNA, the CDR3 is TGTGCCACCCGGGGACAGGGTCAGTCTAATCAGCCCCAGCATTTT. This sequence encodes CATRGQGQSNQPQHF.

Only a few counts were recorded for this clone. The V gene is TRBV4-3, the J gene TRBJ2-3, with TRBD2 matching 12 bases. CDR1 is LGHNA, CDR2 YSLEER, per germline. CDR3 size: 16 residues. After removal of 4 bases from V and 5 bases from J, the junction contained 7 bases not matched to a gene. This CDR3 reads CASSLEPGLAGDTQYF. DNA of the CDR3: TGCGCCAGCAGCCTAGAACCGGGACTAGCGGGAGATACGCAGTATTTT.

This clone was observed once. The rearrangement uses TRBV6-5 and TRBJ2-5, with D perhaps matching TRBD1 (6 bases). TRBJ2-7 explains the end of the DNA better; the J call may be wrong. CDR1 and CDR2 from the germline V gene are MNHEY and SVGAGI. The length of the CDR3 is 13 residues. The CDR3 region has the DNA TGTGCCAGCAGTCCTAGTACAGGGCACGAGCAGTACTTC. It yields the protein CASSPSTGHEQYF.

The chain recombines TRBV27 with TRBJ1-5; 9 positions match TRBD1. Trimming at V came to 0 bases and at J to 3 bases, leaving 3 bases not matched to a gene. Per germline, CDR1 MNHEY and CDR2 SMNVEV (reference sequence). The CDR3 has 16 residues. The CDR3 loop is CASSLSGQGNNQPQHF. The CDR3 nucleotides are TGTGCCAGCAGTTTATCGGGACAGGGTAACAATCAGCCCCAGCATTTT.

The chain combines TRBV5-1 with TRBJ2-1; TRBD2 aligns across 10 bases. The CDR3 contains 15 residues. Germline-derived CDR1 and CDR2 are SGHRS and YFSETQ. The V gene end was trimmed by 0 bases and the J gene end by 7 bases; junction bases not matched to a gene: 4. The CDR3 here is CASSLEASGSNEQFF. As DNA, the CDR3 is TGCGCCAGCAGCTTGGAGGCTAGCGGGAGTAATGAGCAGTTCTTC.

The chain couples TRBV28 to TRBJ1-4, with a weak D call TRBD1 (6 bases). Germline V CDR1 and CDR2: MDHEN, SYDVKM. CDR3 length: 14 amino acids. The V gene lost 4 bases and the J gene lost 6 bases, with 12 bases spanning the gap. CDR3 protein: CASSSGGGDEKLFF. In nucleotides, the CDR3 is TGTGCCAGCAGTTCGGGAGGGGGGGATGAAAAACTGTTTTTT.

The chain combines TRBV10-3 with TRBJ2-3; 7 positions match TRBD2. Trimming at V came to 3 bases and at J to 6 bases, leaving 18 bases not matched to a gene. Germline V CDR1 and CDR2: ENHRY, SYGVKD. The CDR3 is made up of 18 amino acids. The chain's CDR3 is CAISDLLGEGGRADTQYF. CDR3 in DNA: TGTGCCATCAGTGACCTCCTCGGAGAGGGAGGGAGAGCGGATACGCAGTATTTT.

This clone was picked up one time. This sequence joins TRBV7-6 and TRBJ2-1; D gene uncertain. Germline-derived CDR1 and CDR2 are SGHVS and FNYEAQ. CDR3 length equals 13 residues. V lost 1 base to trimming and J lost 5 bases, with 6 bases between them. CDR3 loop: CASSLDSNNEQFF. The DNA for the CDR3 is TGTGCCAGCAGCTTAGACTCAAACAATGAGCAGTTCTTC.

V gene TRBV18 combines with J gene TRBJ1-3; no reliable D call. CDR1 KGHSH and CDR2 LQKENI come from the germline V gene. This CDR3 spans 14 amino acids. V lost 7 bases, J lost 0 bases, and 10 bases lay in between. In DNA, the CDR3 is TGTGCCAGCTTTCCGACACCCTCTGGAAACACCATATATTTT. Protein sequence: CASFPTPSGNTIYF.

Only a few counts were recorded for this clone. The DNA for the CDR3 is TGCGCCAGCAGCGGACAGGGGGATAATTCACCCCTCCACTTT. This translates into CASSGQGDNSPLHF. The rearrangement links TRBV5-1 to TRBJ1-6; TRBD1 matches 10 bases. The germline V gene has CDR1 SGHRS and CDR2 YFSETQ. The J segment lost 5 bases and the V segment lost 4 bases, leaving 0 bases of the junction unmatched. The CDR3 totals 14 residues.

For this clone: At one end the junction does not follow the germline gene, possibly because of a read error. V is TRBV7-9 and J is TRBJ1-1; D is perhaps TRBD1 (6 bases). Per the germline V gene, CDR1 is SEHNR and CDR2 is FQNEAQ (reference sequence). The CDR3 consists of 14 residues. The CDR3 protein is CVSSLEGGPTEAFF. The DNA for the CDR3 is TGTGTCAGCAGCTTAGAGGGGGGGCCTACTGAAGCTTTCTTT.

This clone was counted only a few times. V and J are TRBV6-4 and TRBJ2-3; 14 nucleotides match TRBD2. Per germline, CDR1 MRHNA and CDR2 SNTAGT. CDR3 length: 17 amino acids. V was pared by 4 bases and J by 1 base, with 4 bases of the junction left unmatched. CDR3 sequence: CASSAGTSGSGTDTQYF. As DNA, the CDR3 is TGTGCCAGCAGTGCCGGGACTAGCGGGAGTGGCACAGATACGCAGTATTTT.

The chain is built from TRBV4-1 and TRBJ2-7; 7 bases agree with TRBD2. The V and J ends lost 3 bases and 6 bases, in that order; junction bases with no gene match: 5. The germline gives CDR1 MGHRA, CDR2 YSYEKL. There are 13 residues in the CDR3. The CDR3 region has the DNA TGCGCCAGCAGCCAGGGGGACTATTCCGAGCAGTACGTC. Its translation is CASSQGDYSEQYV.

The chain links TRBV23-1 to TRBJ1-2, with 7 bases lining up with TRBD1. TRBV23-1 is an ORF for which the function is uncertain. CDR3 length: 14 amino acids. With V trimmed by 1 base and J by 8 bases, 7 bases remained unmatched. CDR3 protein: CASSQLNRGKGYTF. The DNA for the CDR3 is TGCGCCAGCAGTCAATTGAACAGGGGAAAAGGCTACACCTTC.

The V call is TRBV19, the J call TRBJ1-5; maybe TRBD1 (6 bases). Germline V gene lookup returns CDR1 LNHDA and CDR2 SQIVND (reference sequence). Trimming stripped 1 base from V and 5 bases from J, with 9 bases between. The CDR3 contains 14 residues. The CDR3 DNA reads TGTGCCAGTAGTATAGTTTCAGGGGATCAGCCCCAGCATTTT. Its protein product is CASSIVSGDQPQHF.

This sequence joins TRBV7-3 and TRBJ2-7; 12 bases are a match to TRBD2. Germline values: CDR1 SGHTA, CDR2 FQGTGA. The V gene end was trimmed by 5 bases and the J gene end by 0 bases; junction bases not matched to a gene: 5. The CDR3 covers 16 residues. CDR3 in amino acids: CASSAGLAGSSYEQYF. The CDR3 nucleotides read TGTGCCAGCAGCGCCGGACTAGCGGGGAGCTCCTACGAGCAGTACTTC.

This clone has just one count. This rearrangement joins TRBV6-1 to TRBJ2-1, with 8 bases matching TRBD1. Germline loops: CDR1 MNHNS, CDR2 SASEGT. The CDR3 spans 14 residues. V dropped 7 bases and J dropped 7; count of bases not matched to a gene: 9. The CDR3 loop is CASIWQGAVNEQFF. In DNA, the CDR3 is TGTGCCAGCATCTGGCAGGGGGCTGTAAATGAGCAGTTCTTC.

This clone was observed a handful of times. The CDR3 sequence: CASSPGSFYEQYF. CDR3 coding DNA: TGCGCCAGCAGCCCGGGGAGTTTCTACGAGCAGTACTTC. The chain combines TRBV5-1 with TRBJ2-7; TRBD2 might be the D (5 bases). Germline values: CDR1 SGHRS, CDR2 YFSETQ. This CDR3 spans 13 amino acids. Trimming shortened V by 4 bases and J by 3 bases, and 11 bases separated the two germline ends.

This clone has only one observation. V usage is TRBV9 and J usage is TRBJ1-2; D is uncertain. Trimming shortened V by 0 bases and J by 4 bases, and 13 bases separated the two germline ends. Germline assignment: CDR1 SGDLS and CDR2 YYNGEE. The CDR3 sequence is 15 residues long. The CDR3 reads CASSVGGGQSYGYTF. The CDR3 coding sequence is TGTGCCAGCAGCGTAGGCGGAGGTCAATCCTATGGCTACACCTTC.

The rearrangement joins TRBV21-1 to TRBJ1-1; the table's D gene call, TRBD1, was not cross checked with the DNA. TRBV21-1 constitutes a pseudogene. The CDR3 length is 15 residues. CDR3 sequence (DNA): TGTGCCAGCAGCTCGGACAGACCTTTAAACACTGAAGCTTTCTTT. This encodes CASSSDRPLNTEAFF.

The rearrangement links TRBV7-9 to TRBJ1-3; tentatively, D is TRBD1 (6 bases). The V end was cut by 3 bases, the J end by 4 bases, with 7 bases between. The germline gives CDR1 SEHNR, CDR2 FQNEAQ (reference sequence). This CDR3 contains 13 residues. As DNA, the CDR3 is TGTGCCAGCAGCTTTGGACAGGGAAACACCATATATTTT. Protein product: CASSFGQGNTIYF. Filled out from reference TRBV7-9 and TRBJ1-3, the complete variable domain reads DTGVSQNPRHKITKRGQNVTFRCDPISEHNRLYWYRQTLGQGPEFLTYFQNEAQLEKSRLLSDRFSAERPKGSFSTLEIQRTEQGDSAMYLCASSFGQGNTIYFGEGSWLTVV.

This clone has only one observation. J is TRBJ1-5 and V is TRBV5-6; no clear D gene. The CDR3 is made up of 14 amino acids. From germline, CDR1 is SGHDT and CDR2 YYEEEE. Trimming removed 0 bases from V and 7 bases from J, with 11 bases in between. As DNA, the CDR3 is TGTGCCAGCAGCTTGGTTCGGGGTAACCAGCCCCAGCATTTT. This codes for CASSLVRGNQPQHF. The variable domain in full, completed from reference TRBV5-6 and TRBJ1-5, reads DAGVTQSPTHLIKTRGQQVTLRCSPKSGHDTVSWYQQALGQGPQFIFQYYEEEERQRGNFPDRFSGHQFPNYSSELNVNALLLGDSALYLCASSLVRGNQPQHFGDGTRLSIL.

The rearrangement joins TRBV18 to TRBJ1-4, with D perhaps TRBD1 (5 bases). CDR3 length: 18 residues. Germline CDR1 is KGHSH and CDR2 is LQKENI. With 0 bases removed from V and 0 bases from J, the gap between germline ends came to 14 bases. Here the CDR3 DNA reads TGTGCCAGCTCACCACCAGAAGGGGAAGGGGCAACTAATGAAAAACTGTTTTTT. Its translation is CASSPPEGEGATNEKLFF.

Only one count was recorded for this clone. The J gene is TRBJ2-7, the V gene TRBV5-5, with a tentative D call TRBD2 (6 bases). Trimming took off 4 bases at V and 3 bases at J, with 11 bases between the two ends. Germline loops: CDR1 SGHKS, CDR2 YYEKEE (reference sequence). This CDR3 has 13 residues. The CDR3 reads CASSAGPLYEQYV. For the CDR3, the DNA is TGTGCCAGCAGCGCGGGACCGCTCTACGAGCAGTACGTC.

For the CDR3, the DNA is TGTGCCAGCAGCTACGGGGACACTGAAGCTTTCTTT. Its protein is CASSYGDTEAFF. V is TRBV11-3 and J is TRBJ1-1; D is uncertain. The CDR3 is 12 residues long. The germline V gene has CDR1 SGHNT and CDR2 YENEEA. Between the trimmed V and J ends, which lost 4 bases and 3 bases, there was a span of 6 bases.

V and J are TRBV27 and TRBJ2-1; D may be TRBD1 (5 bases). The V and J ends lost 2 bases and 0 bases respectively, with 11 bases between them. The CDR3 runs to 16 residues. Germline V gene sequence: CDR1 MNHEY, CDR2 SMNVEV (reference sequence). The CDR3 DNA reads as TGTGCCAGCAGTTTAGCAGGGTCGGGCTCCTACAATGAGCAGTTCTTC. This sequence encodes CASSLAGSGSYNEQFF.